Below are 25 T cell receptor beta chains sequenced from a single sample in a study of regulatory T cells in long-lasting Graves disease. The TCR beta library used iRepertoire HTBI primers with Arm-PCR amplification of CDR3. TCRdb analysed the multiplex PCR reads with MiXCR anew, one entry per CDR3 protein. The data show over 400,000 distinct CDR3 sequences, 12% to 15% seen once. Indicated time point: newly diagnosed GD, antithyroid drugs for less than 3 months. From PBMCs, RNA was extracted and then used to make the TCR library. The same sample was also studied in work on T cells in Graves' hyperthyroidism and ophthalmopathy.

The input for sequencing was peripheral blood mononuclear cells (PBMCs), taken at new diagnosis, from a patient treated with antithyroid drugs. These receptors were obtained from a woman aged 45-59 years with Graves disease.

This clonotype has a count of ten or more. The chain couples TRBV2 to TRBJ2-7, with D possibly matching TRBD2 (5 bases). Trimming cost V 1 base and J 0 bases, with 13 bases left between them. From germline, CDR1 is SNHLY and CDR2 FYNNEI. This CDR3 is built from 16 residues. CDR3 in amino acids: CASSEGGWQPSYEQYF. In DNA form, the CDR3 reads TGTGCCAGCAGTGAAGGCGGGTGGCAGCCCTCCTACGAGCAGTACTTC. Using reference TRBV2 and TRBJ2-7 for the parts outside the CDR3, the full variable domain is EPEVTQTPSHQVTQMGQEVILRCVPISNHLYFYWYRQILGQKVEFLVSFYNNEISEKSEIFDDQFSVERPDGSNFTLKIRSTKLEDSAMYFCASSEGGWQPSYEQYFGPGTRLTVT.

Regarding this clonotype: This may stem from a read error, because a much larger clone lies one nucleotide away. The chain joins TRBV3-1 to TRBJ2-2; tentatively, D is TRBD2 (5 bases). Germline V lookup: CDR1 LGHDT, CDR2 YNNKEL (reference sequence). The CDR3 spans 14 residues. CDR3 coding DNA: TGTTCCAGCAGCCGGGAAACGGGGACCGGGGAGCTGTTTTTT. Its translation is CSSSRETGTGELFF. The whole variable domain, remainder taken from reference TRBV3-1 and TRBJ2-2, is DTAVSQTPKYLVTQMGNDKSIKCEQNLGHDTMYWYKQDSKKFLKIMFSYNNKELIINETVPNRFSPKSPDKAHLNLHINSLELGDSAVYFCSSSRETGTGELFFGEGSRLTVL.

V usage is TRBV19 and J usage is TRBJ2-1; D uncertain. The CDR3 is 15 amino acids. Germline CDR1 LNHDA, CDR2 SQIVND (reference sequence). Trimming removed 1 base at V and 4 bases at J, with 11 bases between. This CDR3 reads CASSIVLVGYNEQFF. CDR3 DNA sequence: TGTGCCAGTAGTATAGTTCTGGTCGGATACAATGAGCAGTTCTTC.

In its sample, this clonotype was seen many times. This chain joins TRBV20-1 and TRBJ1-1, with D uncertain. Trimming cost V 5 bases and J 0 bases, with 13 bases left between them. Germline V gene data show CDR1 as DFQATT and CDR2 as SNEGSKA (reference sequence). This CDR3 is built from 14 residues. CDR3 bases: TGCAGTGCTCTGTCGGGTCGGATGAACACTGAAGCTTTCTTT. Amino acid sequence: CSALSGRMNTEAFF.

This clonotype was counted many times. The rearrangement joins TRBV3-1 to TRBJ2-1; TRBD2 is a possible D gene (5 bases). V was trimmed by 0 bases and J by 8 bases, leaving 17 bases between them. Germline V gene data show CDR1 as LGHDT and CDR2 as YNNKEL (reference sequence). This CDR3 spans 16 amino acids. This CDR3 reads CASSQDDPGGRDEQFF. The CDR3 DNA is TGTGCCAGCAGCCAAGATGACCCAGGTGGGCGGGATGAGCAGTTCTTC.

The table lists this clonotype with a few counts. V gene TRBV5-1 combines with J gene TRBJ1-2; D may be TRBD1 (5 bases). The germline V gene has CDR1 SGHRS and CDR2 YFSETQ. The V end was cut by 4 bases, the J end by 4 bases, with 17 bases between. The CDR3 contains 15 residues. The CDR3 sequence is CASSPGTEHAYGYTF. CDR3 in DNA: TGCGCCAGCAGCCCAGGGACCGAGCACGCCTATGGCTACACCTTC.

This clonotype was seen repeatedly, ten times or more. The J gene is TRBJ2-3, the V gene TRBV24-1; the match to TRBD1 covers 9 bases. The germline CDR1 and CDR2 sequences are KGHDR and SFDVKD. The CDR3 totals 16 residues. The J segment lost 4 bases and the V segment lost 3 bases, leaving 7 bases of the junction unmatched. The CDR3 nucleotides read TGTGCCACCAGTGATATCCGGGACAGGGTTCCAGATACGCAGTATTTT. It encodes CATSDIRDRVPDTQYF.

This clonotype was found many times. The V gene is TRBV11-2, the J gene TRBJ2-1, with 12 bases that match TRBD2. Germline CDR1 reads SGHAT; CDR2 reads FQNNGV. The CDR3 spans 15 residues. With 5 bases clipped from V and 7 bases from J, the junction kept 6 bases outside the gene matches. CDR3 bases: TGTGCCAGCAGCCCCGGGACTAGCGGGTTGAATGAGCAGTTCTTC. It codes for CASSPGTSGLNEQFF.

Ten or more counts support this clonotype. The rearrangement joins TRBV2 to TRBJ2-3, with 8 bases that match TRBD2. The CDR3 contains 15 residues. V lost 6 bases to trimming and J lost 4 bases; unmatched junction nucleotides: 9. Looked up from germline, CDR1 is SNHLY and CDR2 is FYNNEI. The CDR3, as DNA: TGTGCCAGCAGCCTCCGGGAGGGTTGGGCAGATACGCAGTATTTT. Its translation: CASSLREGWADTQYF.

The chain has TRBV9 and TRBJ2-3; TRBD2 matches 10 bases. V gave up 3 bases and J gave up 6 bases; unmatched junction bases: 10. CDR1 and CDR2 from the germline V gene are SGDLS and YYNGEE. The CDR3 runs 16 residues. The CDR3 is CASSAREREGQDTQYF. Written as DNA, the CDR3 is TGTGCCAGCAGCGCCCGTGAGCGGGAGGGGCAGGATACGCAGTATTTT. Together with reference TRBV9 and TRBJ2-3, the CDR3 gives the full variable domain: DSGVTQTPKHLITATGQRVTLRCSPRSGDLSVYWYQQSLDQGLQFLIQYYNGEERAKGNILERFSAQQFPDLHSELNLSSLELGDSALYFCASSAREREGQDTQYFGPGTRLTVL.

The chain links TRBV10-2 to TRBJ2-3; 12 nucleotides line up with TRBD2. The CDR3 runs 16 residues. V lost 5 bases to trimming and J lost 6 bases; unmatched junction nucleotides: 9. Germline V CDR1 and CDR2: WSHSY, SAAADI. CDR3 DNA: TGCGCCAGCAGTTTAACCCTAGCGGGAGGGCCGGATACGCAGTATTTT. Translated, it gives CASSLTLAGGPDTQYF.

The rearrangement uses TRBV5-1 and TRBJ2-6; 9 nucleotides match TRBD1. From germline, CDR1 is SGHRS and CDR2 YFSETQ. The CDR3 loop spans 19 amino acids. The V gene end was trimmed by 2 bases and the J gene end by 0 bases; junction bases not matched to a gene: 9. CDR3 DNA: TGCGCCAGCAGCTTTATGCCGGGGACAGGGAACTCTGGGGCCAACGTCCTGACTTTC. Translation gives CASSFMPGTGNSGANVLTF.

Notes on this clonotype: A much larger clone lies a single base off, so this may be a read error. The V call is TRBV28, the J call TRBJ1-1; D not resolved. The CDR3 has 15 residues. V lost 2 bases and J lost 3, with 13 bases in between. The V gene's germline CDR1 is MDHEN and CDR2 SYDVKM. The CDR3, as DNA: TGTGCCAGCAGTTTAGACGGCCGGTTACACACTGAAGCTTTCTTT. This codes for CASSLDGRLHTEAFF.

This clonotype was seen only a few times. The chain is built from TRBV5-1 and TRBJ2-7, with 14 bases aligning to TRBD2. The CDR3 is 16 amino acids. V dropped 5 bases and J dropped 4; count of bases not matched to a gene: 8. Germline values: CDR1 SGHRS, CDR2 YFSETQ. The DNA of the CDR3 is TGCGCCAGCAGTGAACCGGGACTAGCGGGAGCTTACGAGCAGTACTTC. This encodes CASSEPGLAGAYEQYF.

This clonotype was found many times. The CDR3 loop is CASSHPGTYEQYF. The CDR3 region has the DNA TGTGCCAGCAGCCATCCAGGAACCTACGAGCAGTACTTC. This rearrangement joins TRBV3-1 to TRBJ2-7; D is ambiguous. This CDR3 region has 13 residues. V shed 3 bases and J shed 2 bases, with 8 bases lying between them. CDR1 and CDR2 from the germline V gene are LGHDT and YNNKEL (reference sequence).

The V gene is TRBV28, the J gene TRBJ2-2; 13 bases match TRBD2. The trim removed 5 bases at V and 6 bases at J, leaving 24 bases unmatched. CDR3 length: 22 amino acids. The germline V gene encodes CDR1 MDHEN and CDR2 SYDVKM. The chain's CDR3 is CASSPRAGTSGTRRYKAGELFF. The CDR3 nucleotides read TGTGCCAGCAGTCCGCGTGCCGGGACTAGCGGGACTCGTCGGTATAAGGCCGGGGAGCTGTTTTTT.

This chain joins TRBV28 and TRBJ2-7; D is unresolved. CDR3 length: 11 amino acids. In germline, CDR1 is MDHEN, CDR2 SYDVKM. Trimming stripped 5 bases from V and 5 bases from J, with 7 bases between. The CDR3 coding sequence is TGTGCCAGCAGTCGTTCGGACGAGCAGTACTTC. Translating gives CASSRSDEQYF.

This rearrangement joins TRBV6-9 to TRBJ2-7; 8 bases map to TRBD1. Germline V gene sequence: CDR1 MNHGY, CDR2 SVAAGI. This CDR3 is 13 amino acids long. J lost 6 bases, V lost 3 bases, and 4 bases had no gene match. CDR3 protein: CASSYRGQVEQYF. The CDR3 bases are TGTGCCAGCAGTTACAGGGGGCAGGTCGAGCAGTACTTC.

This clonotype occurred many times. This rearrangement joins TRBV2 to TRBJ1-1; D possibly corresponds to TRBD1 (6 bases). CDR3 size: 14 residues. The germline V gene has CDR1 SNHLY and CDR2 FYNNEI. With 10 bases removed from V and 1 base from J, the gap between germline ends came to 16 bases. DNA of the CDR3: TGTGCCAAAAGCCGGGGGGCTAGGAACACTGAAGCTTTCTTT. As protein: CAKSRGARNTEAFF.

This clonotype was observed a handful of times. The CDR3 loop is CAWIPLSGDTDTQYF. CDR3 nucleotides: TGTGCCTGGATCCCACTAAGCGGGGACACAGATACGCAGTATTTT. The genes are TRBV30 and TRBJ2-3; 7 bases are shared with TRBD2. The CDR3 totals 15 residues. Germline values: CDR1 GTSNPN, CDR2 SVGIG (reference sequence). The trim removed 4 bases at V and 2 bases at J, leaving 9 bases unmatched.

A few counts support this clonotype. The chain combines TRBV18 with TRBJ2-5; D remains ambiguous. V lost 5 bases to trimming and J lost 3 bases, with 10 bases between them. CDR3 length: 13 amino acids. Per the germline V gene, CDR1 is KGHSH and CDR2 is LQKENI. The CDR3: CASSGKTEETQYF. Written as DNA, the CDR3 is TGTGCCAGCTCAGGAAAGACGGAAGAGACCCAGTACTTC.

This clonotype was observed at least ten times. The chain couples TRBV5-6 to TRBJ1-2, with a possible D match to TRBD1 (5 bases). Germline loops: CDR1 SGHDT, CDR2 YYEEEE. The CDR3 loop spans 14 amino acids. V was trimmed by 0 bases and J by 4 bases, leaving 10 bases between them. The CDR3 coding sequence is TGTGCCAGCAGCTTGGCGATAGACAGCTATGGCTACACCTTC. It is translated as CASSLAIDSYGYTF.

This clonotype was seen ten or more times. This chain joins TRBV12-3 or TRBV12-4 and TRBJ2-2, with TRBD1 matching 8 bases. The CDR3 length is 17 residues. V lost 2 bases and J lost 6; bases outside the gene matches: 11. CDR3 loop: CASSLMAQGVLPGELFF. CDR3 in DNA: TGTGCCAGCAGTTTAATGGCACAGGGGGTTTTGCCCGGGGAGCTGTTTTTT.

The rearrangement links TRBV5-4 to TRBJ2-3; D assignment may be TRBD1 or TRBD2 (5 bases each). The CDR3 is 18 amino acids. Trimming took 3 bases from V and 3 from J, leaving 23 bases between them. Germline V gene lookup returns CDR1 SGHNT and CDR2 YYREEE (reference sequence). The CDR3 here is CASSSGTGLFTGTDTQYF. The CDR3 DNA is TGTGCCAGCAGCTCCGGCACAGGACTCTTTACTGGAACAGATACGCAGTATTTT.

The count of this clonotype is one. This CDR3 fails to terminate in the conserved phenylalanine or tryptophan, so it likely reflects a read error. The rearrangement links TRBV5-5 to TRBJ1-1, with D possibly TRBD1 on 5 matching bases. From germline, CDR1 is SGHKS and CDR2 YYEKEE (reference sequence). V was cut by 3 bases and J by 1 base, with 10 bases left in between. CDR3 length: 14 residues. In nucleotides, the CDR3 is TGTGCCAGCAGCTCCCTCGGACAGAACACTGAAGCTTTCTGT. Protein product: CASSSLGQNTEAFC.